Listed below are T cell receptor beta chains from one sample, sequenced in a study of T cell responses to AZD1222 COVID-19 vaccine. TCRdb keeps only in-frame clones here, not all; method: immunoSEQ multiplex PCR. The table records about 270,000 clones, approximately 94% of them present only once. Sequences were derived from peripheral blood, sampled 28 days after the second AZD1222 dose. Receptors originate from an adult who received the AZD1222 COVID-19 vaccine. Each CDR3 is given with its conserved first and last residue. Size is stated for part of the rows, as once, few or many counts, or as a class when the clone is expanded.

abundance | v_gene | CDR3aa
NA | TRBV28 | CAISSTAYEQYF
NA | TRBV4-2 | CASSQDTFRGDSPLHF
few | TRBV6-2/TRBV6-3 | CASSYGVEQYF
once | TRBV30 | CAWAIGETQYF
NA | TRBV19 | CATRGRPDNEQFF
NA | TRBV5-8 | CASSLSGGWTEKLFF
NA | TRBV10-2 | CASNWRNTGELFF
NA | TRBV7-8 | CASQSRETQYF
once | TRBV5-1 | CASSSDVETQYF
NA | TRBV19 | CASSIGPGQGYTVSNQPQHF
NA | TRBV20-1 | CSASLRGVSTDTQYF
NA | TRBV15 | CATSRATGAYEQYF
NA | TRBV4-1 | CASSQLRGQGGTEAFF
NA | TRBV5-1 | CASSLQGRREETQYF
NA | TRBV28 | CASSLGGGPQHF
NA | TRBV5-1 | CASSLGQGASYNEQFF
NA | TRBV3-1/TRBV3-2 | CASSQGESGHRNTEAFF
NA | TRBV3-1/TRBV3-2 | CASSHGENIQYF
NA | TRBV28 | CASSLQGDGYTF
NA | TRBV28 | CASSLWNTEAFF
NA | TRBV10-3 | CAINTGTGSHEQYF
NA | TRBV6-6 | CASTSGAGGYEQYF
once | TRBV5-1 | CASSQDRGSTEAFF
NA | TRBV27 | CASSLRLAGTGELFF
NA | TRBV11-2 | CASSQNRETIYF
once | TRBV9 | CASSAGATDTQYF
NA | TRBV28 | CASRRELYEQYF
NA | TRBV19 | CASSTYWTEYNEQFF
NA | TRBV19 | CASKRGTTGELFF
NA | TRBV7-3 | CASSSQGGLNSPLHF
NA | TRBV7-2 | CASSPDRGRNQPQHF
NA | TRBV5-1 | CASSPRPGTGFNEKLFF
NA | TRBV20-1 | CSADRTDTQYF
NA | TRBV28 | CASSLASQETQYF
NA | TRBV19 | CASSREQVRNSNQPQHF
NA | TRBV28 | CASSQDRGMFTEAFF
NA | TRBV2 | CATLGERGYNYEQYF
NA | TRBV27 | CASSLLGRGQFF
NA | TRBV5-1 | CASSPGPGEKLFF
NA | TRBV5-5 | CASSFGQGLTPLHF
NA | TRBV30 | CAWSMSGNTIYF
NA | TRBV28 | CASSLSRLEAFF
NA | TRBV4-1 | CASSQDTSGGAGENTGELFF
NA | TRBV7-8 | CASSLPPRNSNQPQHF
NA | TRBV3-1/TRBV3-2 | CASSQEGRFPSPLHF
NA | TRBV6-1 | CASSDSGTGTYEQYF
NA | TRBV6-5 | CASSYRRPNTGELFF
NA | TRBV4-3 | CASSPNGPGGYTF
NA | TRBV2 | CASSGQGMGTEAFF
once | TRBV30 | CAWSLYYGYTF
NA | TRBV7-9 | CASSPTGLYGYTF
NA | TRBV10-3 | CAISWDLRRLFF
NA | TRBV27 | CASRQSHLGEAFF
NA | TRBV24-1 | CATSDPTPGGVQTQYF